Shown below are 20 T cell receptor beta chains from a single sample sequenced in a study of STAT3 mutations in large granular lymphocyte leukemia. The study's findings and limits: Every T-LGLL patient had at least one immunodominant TCRbeta clonotype.

Their antigen targets remain unknown. Measured with immunoSEQ multiplex PCR; TCRdb has only the in-frame clones, and not every one. The sample consists of some 30,000 clones, roughly 80% of them appearing once. Input material: peripheral blood mononuclear cells. The receptors come from a woman between 50 and 59 years old with T-cell large granular lymphocyte leukemia. Some clones in this sample may be carry-over from other donors' samples.

The chain employs TRBV27 and TRBJ1-1; TRBD1 might be the D (5 bases). V lost 6 bases and J 0 bases, leaving 11 bases between the germline ends. The CDR3 loop spans 14 amino acids. Germline CDR1 MNHEY, CDR2 SMNVEV (reference sequence). CDR3 DNA: TGTGCCAGCAGGCAGGGCTGGATGAACACTGAAGCTTTCTTT. Amino acids: CASRQGWMNTEAFF.

The chain couples TRBV5-1 to TRBJ2-3; the D is unclear. V lost 4 bases to trimming and J lost 1 base, with 16 bases between them. The CDR3 has 16 amino acids. CDR1 is SGHRS, CDR2 YFSETQ, per germline. For the CDR3, the DNA is TGCGCCAGCAGCCGAGGCGGTCCCCCAGGCACAGATACGCAGTATTTT. Amino acid sequence: CASSRGGPPGTDTQYF. Looking up the rest from reference TRBV5-1 and TRBJ2-3 gives the full variable domain: KAGVTQTPRYLIKTRGQQVTLSCSPISGHRSVSWYQQTPGQGLQFLFEYFSETQRNKGNFPGRFSGRQFSNSRSEMNVSTLELGDSALYLCASSRGGPPGTDTQYFGPGTRLTVL.

The chain joins TRBV5-4 to TRBJ2-3, with D hard to call. The CDR3 is made up of 16 amino acids. V was cut by 2 bases and J by 4 bases, with 17 bases left in between. In germline, CDR1 is SGHNT, CDR2 YYREEE (reference sequence). CDR3 nucleotides: TGTGCCAGCAGCTTTCGGGTGACGGGTTTTTCAGATACGCAGTATTTT. Translating gives CASSFRVTGFSDTQYF.

The chain is built from TRBV4-2 and TRBJ2-5; TRBD2 matches at 7 bases. V shed 1 base, J shed 4 bases, and the junction held 9 bases outside the gene matches. CDR3 length equals 16 residues. Per the germline V gene, CDR1 is LGHNA and CDR2 is YNFKEQ. The CDR3 nucleotides are TGTGCCAGCAGCCAAGGGACCACTAGCGTCGCAGAGACCCAGTACTTC. It encodes CASSQGTTSVAETQYF.

DNA for the CDR3: TGTGCCAGTAGTATAGAGGGGCAGCGGGGCTACACCTTC. This translates into CASSIEGQRGYTF. The chain carries TRBV19 and TRBJ1-2; TRBD1 is a possible D gene (5 bases). V lost 0 bases, J lost 8 bases, and 10 bases lay in between. The CDR3 loop spans 13 amino acids. CDR1 LNHDA and CDR2 SQIVND come from the germline V gene (reference sequence).

The V call is TRBV28, the J call TRBJ2-2; tentative D call: TRBD2 (6 bases). CDR1 is MDHEN and CDR2 is SYDVKM in the germline V gene. Trimming left V 7 bases short and J 5 bases short, with 11 bases between. The CDR3 totals 13 residues. The CDR3 here is CASTERVTGELFF. The CDR3 nucleotides are TGTGCCAGCACCGAGCGGGTTACCGGGGAGCTGTTTTTT.

The chain links TRBV28 to TRBJ2-7, with D tentatively TRBD1 (7 bases). Trimming removed 6 bases at V and 5 bases at J, with 14 bases between. The CDR3 extends over 13 amino acids. CDR1 is MDHEN, CDR2 SYDVKM, per germline. The CDR3 region has the DNA TGTGCCAGCAGCCTGACAGGGAGGAACGAGCAGTACTTC. Residues: CASSLTGRNEQYF.

This clone was recorded a few times. V and J are TRBV2 and TRBJ2-7; D uncertain. V dropped 4 bases and J dropped 3 bases, with 16 bases sitting between them. Germline CDR1 is SNHLY and CDR2 is FYNNEI. The CDR3 has 15 amino acids. The CDR3 DNA sequence: TGTGCCAGCAGTGCAATACAAACAAGCTTCTACGAGCAGTACTTC. This encodes CASSAIQTSFYEQYF.

The CDR3 DNA reads as TGCGCCAGCAGCCCTCCGACAGGGTATGCAGATACGCAGTATTTT. Protein product: CASSPPTGYADTQYF. V and J are TRBV5-1 and TRBJ2-3, with TRBD1 matching over 7 bases. Trimming removed 4 bases from V and 4 bases from J; junction bases left unmatched: 9. This CDR3 region has 15 residues. From germline, CDR1 is SGHRS and CDR2 YFSETQ. Looking up the rest from reference TRBV5-1 and TRBJ2-3 gives the full variable domain: KAGVTQTPRYLIKTRGQQVTLSCSPISGHRSVSWYQQTPGQGLQFLFEYFSETQRNKGNFPGRFSGRQFSNSRSEMNVSTLELGDSALYLCASSPPTGYADTQYFGPGTRLTVL.

The rearrangement joins TRBV7-2 to TRBJ1-4, with 8 bases fitting TRBD1. Germline V gene lookup returns CDR1 SGHTA and CDR2 FQGNSA. CDR3 length: 14 amino acids. The V segment lost 6 bases and the J segment 8 bases; nucleotides outside the gene matches: 8. This chain's CDR3 is CASRYDRGEEKLFF. The CDR3 DNA sequence: TGTGCCAGCAGATACGACAGGGGTGAGGAAAAACTGTTTTTT.

The chain links TRBV9 to TRBJ2-2, with D unresolved. CDR1 is SGDLS, CDR2 YYNGEE, per germline. The V end was cut by 0 bases, the J end by 11 bases, with 11 bases between. The CDR3 has 13 amino acids. CDR3 nucleotides: TGTGCCAGCAGCGTAGTTATGGTAGGCGAGCTGTTTTTT. Encoded protein: CASSVVMVGELFF.

The CDR3 region has the DNA TGTGCCAGCGGGTTGACAGGGAGGTCTGAAGCTTTCTTT. Translated, it gives CASGLTGRSEAFF. This rearrangement joins TRBV19 to TRBJ1-1; 7 bases match TRBD1. Per germline, CDR1 LNHDA and CDR2 SQIVND (reference sequence). The ends lost 9 bases at V and 6 bases at J; junction bases unmatched: 10. This CDR3 has 13 residues.

The chain is built from TRBV28 and TRBJ1-5, with D perhaps TRBD1 (6 bases). Germline lookup yields CDR1 MDHEN and CDR2 SYDVKM. V dropped 6 bases and J dropped 6 bases, with 15 bases sitting between them. This CDR3 has 14 amino acids. The CDR3 region is CASSDGGRVQPQHF. The CDR3 region has the DNA TGTGCCAGCAGCGACGGGGGGCGAGTTCAGCCCCAGCATTTT. Full variable domain (remainder filled in from reference TRBV28 and TRBJ1-5): DVKVTQSSRYLVKRTGEKVFLECVQDMDHENMFWYRQDPGLGLRLIYFSYDVKMKEKGDIPEGYSVSREKKERFSLILESASTNQTSMYLCASSDGGRVQPQHFGDGTRLSIL.

CDR3 in DNA: TGTGCCAGCAGTGAGCCACTAGCGGGAGTTGGGGAGCTGTTTTTT. This gives the protein CASSEPLAGVGELFF. This sequence joins TRBV25-1 and TRBJ2-2; 11 positions match TRBD2. Trimming removed 3 bases from V and 8 bases from J; junction bases left unmatched: 5. The CDR3 runs 15 residues. Germline values: CDR1 MGHDK, CDR2 SYGVNS.

This clone appeared once. This chain connects TRBV6-5 to TRBJ2-7; D gene unclear. In germline, CDR1 is MNHEY, CDR2 SVGAGI. V lost 5 bases, J lost 2 bases, and 13 bases lay in between. CDR3 length: 14 residues. CDR3 region: CASSQDRPAYEQYF. CDR3 bases: TGTGCCAGCAGTCAAGACCGTCCCGCCTACGAGCAGTACTTC.

The genes are TRBV12-5 and TRBJ1-2; D might be TRBD1 (6 bases). CDR1 and CDR2 from the germline V gene are LGHNT and FRNRAP. The CDR3 contains 15 residues. Trimming removed 0 bases at V and 6 bases at J, with 14 bases between. CDR3 residues: CASGLVVGGVDGYTF. CDR3 in DNA: TGTGCTAGTGGTTTGGTAGTAGGGGGAGTAGATGGCTACACCTTC.

The chain carries TRBV7-8 and TRBJ2-2; 8 bases map to TRBD2. Losses at the gene ends were 0 bases for V and 1 base for J; bases not matched to a gene: 1. This CDR3 has 16 residues. CDR1 and CDR2 (germline): SGHVS, FQNEAQ. The CDR3 sequence: CASSLATSGNTGELFF. The CDR3, as DNA: TGTGCCAGCAGCTTAGCCACTAGCGGGAACACCGGGGAGCTGTTTTTT.

The chain links TRBV7-8 to TRBJ2-7; the match to TRBD2 covers 9 bases. Looked up from germline, CDR1 is SGHVS and CDR2 is FQNEAQ. Germline trimming cut 3 bases from V and 0 bases from J; bases unmatched to any gene: 6. This CDR3 comprises 16 residues. CDR3 amino acids: CASSFALAGRSYEQYF. As DNA, the CDR3 is TGTGCCAGCAGCTTTGCTCTAGCGGGACGCTCCTACGAGCAGTACTTC.

The chain recombines TRBV6-5 with TRBJ2-7, with 9 bases matching TRBD1. Germline V gene data show CDR1 as MNHEY and CDR2 as SVGAGI. V shed 6 bases and J 3 bases; nucleotides not matched to a gene: 9. This CDR3 has 15 residues. The CDR3 nucleotides are TGTGCCAGCAGCCTAATGGCGGGACAGGGCTACGAGCAGTACTTC. Translated, it gives CASSLMAGQGYEQYF.

A remark on this clone: The sample holds other DNA sequences that translate to the same CDR3. The rearrangement joins TRBV5-4 to TRBJ2-7; D ambiguous. V was pared by 2 bases and J by 3 bases, with 6 bases between. The length of the CDR3 is 12 residues. Germline V gene lookup returns CDR1 SGHNT and CDR2 YYREEE (reference sequence). The CDR3 protein is CASSLLGYEQYF. The CDR3 DNA reads as TGTGCCAGCAGCTTACTCGGCTACGAGCAGTACTTC.